This T cell receptor (beta chain) was obtained from a study of Graves' ophthalmopathy and Graves' hyperthyroidism. RNA served as the template for amplifying TCR beta CDR3 regions. First-round RT-PCR with HTBI primers preceded a second-round multiplex PCR. TCRdb analysed the multiplex PCR reads with MiXCR anew, one entry per CDR3 protein. The profile shows approximately 1.2 million distinct CDR3 sequences, 35% to 45% of them singletons. Sequenced: peripheral blood or thyroid tissue (not recorded which). This TCR derives from an adult man with Graves' hyperthyroidism.

CDR3 sequence (DNA): TGTGCCAGCCGCCGGTCCTGGCGGGGGACAACCTACGAGCAGTACTTC. Amino acids: CASRRSWRGTTYEQYF. V is TRBV7-9 and J is TRBJ2-7, with a possible D match to TRBD2 (7 bases). Germline lookup yields CDR1 SEHNR and CDR2 FQNEAQ (reference sequence). The length of the CDR3 is 16 residues. Trimming removed 8 bases at V and 2 bases at J, with 22 bases between.